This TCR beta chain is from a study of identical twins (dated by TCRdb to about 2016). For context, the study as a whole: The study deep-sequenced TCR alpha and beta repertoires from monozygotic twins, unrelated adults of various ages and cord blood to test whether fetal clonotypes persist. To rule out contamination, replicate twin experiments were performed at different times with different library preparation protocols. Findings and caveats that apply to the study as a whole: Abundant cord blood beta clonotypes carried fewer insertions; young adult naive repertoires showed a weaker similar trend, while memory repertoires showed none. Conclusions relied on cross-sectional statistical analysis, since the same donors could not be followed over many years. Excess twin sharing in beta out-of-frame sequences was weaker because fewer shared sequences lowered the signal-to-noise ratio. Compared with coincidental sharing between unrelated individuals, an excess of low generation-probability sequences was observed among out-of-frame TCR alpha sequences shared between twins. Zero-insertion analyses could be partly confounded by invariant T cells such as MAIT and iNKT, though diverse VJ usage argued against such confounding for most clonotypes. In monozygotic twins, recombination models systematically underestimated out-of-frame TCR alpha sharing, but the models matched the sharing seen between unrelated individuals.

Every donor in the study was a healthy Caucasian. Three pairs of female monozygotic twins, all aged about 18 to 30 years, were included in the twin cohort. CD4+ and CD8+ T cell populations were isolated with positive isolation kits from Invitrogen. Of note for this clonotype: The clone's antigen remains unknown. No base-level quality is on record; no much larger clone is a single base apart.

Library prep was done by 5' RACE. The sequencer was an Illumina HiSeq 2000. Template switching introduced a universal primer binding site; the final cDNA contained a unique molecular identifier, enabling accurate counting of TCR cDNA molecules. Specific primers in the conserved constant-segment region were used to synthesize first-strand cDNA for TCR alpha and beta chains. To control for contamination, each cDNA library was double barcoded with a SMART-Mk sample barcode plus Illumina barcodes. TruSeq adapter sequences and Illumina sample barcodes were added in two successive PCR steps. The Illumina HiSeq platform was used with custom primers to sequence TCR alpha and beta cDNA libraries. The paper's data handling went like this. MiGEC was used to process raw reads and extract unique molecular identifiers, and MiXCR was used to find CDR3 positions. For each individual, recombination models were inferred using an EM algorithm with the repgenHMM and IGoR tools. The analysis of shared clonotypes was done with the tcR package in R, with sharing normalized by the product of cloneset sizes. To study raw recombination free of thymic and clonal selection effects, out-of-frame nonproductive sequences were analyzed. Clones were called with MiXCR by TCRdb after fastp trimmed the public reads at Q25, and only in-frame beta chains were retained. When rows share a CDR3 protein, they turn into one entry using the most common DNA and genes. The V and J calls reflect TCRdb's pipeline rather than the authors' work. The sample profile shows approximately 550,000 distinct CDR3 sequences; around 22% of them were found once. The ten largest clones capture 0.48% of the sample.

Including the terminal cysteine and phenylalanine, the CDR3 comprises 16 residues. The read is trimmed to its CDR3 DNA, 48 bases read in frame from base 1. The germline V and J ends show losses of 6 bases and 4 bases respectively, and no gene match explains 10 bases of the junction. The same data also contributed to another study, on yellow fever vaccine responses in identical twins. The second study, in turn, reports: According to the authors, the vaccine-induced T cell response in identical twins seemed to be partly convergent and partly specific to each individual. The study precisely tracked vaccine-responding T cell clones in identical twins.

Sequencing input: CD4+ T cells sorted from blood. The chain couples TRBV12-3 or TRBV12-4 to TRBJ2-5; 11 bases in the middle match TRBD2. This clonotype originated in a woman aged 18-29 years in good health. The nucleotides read TGTGCCAGCAGCAAAAGTAGCGGGAGGGCCGGAGAGACCCAGTACTTC. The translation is CASSKSSGRAGETQYF.